This T cell receptor beta chain stems from a study of neurological immune-mediated disorders. The CDR3 runs 15 residues. The V and J ends lost 8 bases and 2 bases, in that order; junction bases with no gene match: 8. This clonotype was observed many times. Its matching antigen is unknown. Findings and caveats of the study: A possible signature appeared as one related-CDR3 cluster, in which phylogenetic grouping placed the repertoires of 18 of 34 multiple sclerosis patients.

Synthesis of cDNA used 5'RACE (with 10-nucleotide random UMIs). Every sequencing run returned over 190 million TCR-beta sequences, which were derived from 15-18 subjects. TCRdb re-called the 5' RACE reads through MiXCR, storing one row per CDR3 protein. Of some 57,000 distinct CDR3 sequences listed, approximately 4.6% are singletons. Sequences were obtained from PBMCs. V gene TRBV12-3 or TRBV12-4 combines with J gene TRBJ1-4; TRBD1 aligns across 7 bases. The clonotype comes from a woman between 50 and 59 years old with multiple sclerosis. CDR3 sequence (DNA): TGTGCCAGCGGCCCGAGGGGGCAGACTAATGAAAAACTGTTTTTT. Translated, it gives CASGPRGQTNEKLFF.